This T cell receptor (beta chain) came from a study of shared clonotypes between healthy human individuals. Study findings and constraints: Of the naive CD4 clonotypes, about 5% were shared across several donors. Compared with memory subsets, naive subsets generally had larger estimated richness.

The authors split each subset's genomic DNA evenly across several immunoSEQ plates. The assay was immunoSEQ multiplex PCR, and TCRdb's table has in-frame clones only and misses some. The sample carries about 1.4 million clones, 95% to 97% recorded once. Naive CD4+ cells were CD45RA-selected; the remaining cells were memory. Between the trimmed V and J ends, which lost 1 base and 0 bases, there was a span of 9 bases. This CDR3 is built from 15 residues. Per the germline V gene, CDR1 is SGHRS and CDR2 is YFSETQ. As concerns this clone: Antigen specificity is unknown. Within the sample, other DNA sequences also encode this same CDR3.

Sequenced input: naive CD4+ T cells sorted from blood. Indicated subset: CD45RA+ positively selected. The clonotype comes from a man in his thirties or forties in good health. The rearrangement joins TRBV5-1 to TRBJ2-3; maybe TRBD2 (5 bases). The CDR3 DNA reads as TGCGCCAGCAGCTTGAATAGCGTTAGCACAGATACGCAGTATTTT. Protein product: CASSLNSVSTDTQYF. Using reference TRBV5-1 and TRBJ2-3 for the parts outside the CDR3, the full variable domain is KAGVTQTPRYLIKTRGQQVTLSCSPISGHRSVSWYQQTPGQGLQFLFEYFSETQRNKGNFPGRFSGRQFSNSRSEMNVSTLELGDSALYLCASSLNSVSTDTQYFGPGTRLTVL.